These 3 T cell receptor beta chains originate from one sample sequenced in a study of T cell responses to AZD1222 COVID-19 vaccine. Only in-frame clones appear in the TCRdb table, and some are missing; sequencing was by immunoSEQ multiplex PCR. There are 150,000 to 200,000 clones in the sample; approximately 93% occur only once, and 1.5% to 2% lies in the top ten. The sequencing here drew on peripheral blood, taken 28 days after the second AZD1222 dose. These receptor sequences come from an adult who received the AZD1222 COVID-19 vaccine.

V usage is TRBV9 and J usage is TRBJ1-4, with a weak D call TRBD1 (6 bases). There are 12 residues in the CDR3. V was shortened by 4 bases and J by 11 bases, with 12 bases between the two germline ends. From germline, CDR1 is SGDLS and CDR2 YYNGEE. DNA of the CDR3: TGTGCCAGCAGCTCTCGGACAGACAAACTGTTTTTT. Translated: CASSSRTDKLFF.

The chain employs TRBV6-5 and TRBJ1-2; 7 positions agree with TRBD1. The V gene's germline CDR1 is MNHEY and CDR2 SVGAGI. V was clipped by 6 bases and J by 10 bases; unmatched bases: 11. CDR3 size: 13 residues. DNA for the CDR3: TGTGCCAGCAGGAAGATAGACAGGGCTAACTACACCTTC. Translated: CASRKIDRANYTF.

The chain joins TRBV4-2 to TRBJ2-5, with 9 bases lining up with TRBD2. The CDR3 extends over 15 amino acids. Germline CDR1 and CDR2: LGHNA and YNFKEQ. Trimming at V came to 3 bases and at J to 6 bases, leaving 8 bases not matched to a gene. This CDR3 is CASSQFSGGIKTQYF. The CDR3 DNA reads TGTGCCAGCAGCCAGTTTAGCGGGGGTATAAAGACCCAGTACTTC.